Following are 9 T cell receptor beta chains from one sample sequenced in a study of blood T cell repertoires in COVID-19. Produced via immunoSEQ multiplex PCR; TCRdb's table is partial and in-frame only. Among around 300,000 clones listed, roughly nine tenths were seen once. Sequenced: PBMCs or T cells enriched from blood (not recorded which). The origin of the receptors is a woman between 18 and 30 years old who had recovered from COVID-19.

The chain has TRBV11-3 and TRBJ2-2; a possible D gene is TRBD2 (6 bases). In germline, CDR1 is SGHNT, CDR2 YENEEA. Trimming took off 1 base at V and 1 base at J, with 10 bases between the two ends. This CDR3 spans 16 amino acids. The CDR3 reads CASSLAASVNTGELFF. CDR3 nucleotide sequence: TGTGCCAGCAGCTTAGCGGCTAGCGTGAACACCGGGGAGCTGTTTTTT.

The V call is TRBV12-3 or TRBV12-4, the J call TRBJ2-2; D remains unclear. Trimming removed 6 bases from V and 3 bases from J, with 8 bases in between. The length of the CDR3 is 13 residues. The CDR3 sequence is CASRRLYTGELFF. DNA for the CDR3: TGTGCCAGCAGACGACTGTACACCGGGGAGCTGTTTTTT.

V and J are TRBV30 and TRBJ1-5, with a weak D call TRBD1 (5 bases). In germline, CDR1 is GTSNPN, CDR2 SVGIG (reference sequence). Trimming removed 2 bases from V and 4 bases from J, with 15 bases in between. The CDR3 is 15 residues long. CDR3 amino acids: CAWSYGGGSNQPQHF. For the CDR3, the DNA is TGTGCCTGGAGTTACGGGGGGGGGTCTAATCAGCCCCAGCATTTT.

V usage is TRBV15 and J usage is TRBJ2-2, with TRBD1 matching 7 bases. Germline CDR1 LNHNV, CDR2 YYDKDF (reference sequence). The length of the CDR3 is 17 residues. V lost 1 base and J lost 3; bases outside the gene matches: 8. The CDR3 DNA reads as TGTGCCACCAGCAGAGGATGGATTGGGACAGACACCGGGGAGCTGTTTTTT. It encodes CATSRGWIGTDTGELFF.

In its sample, this clone was seen once. CDR3 nucleotide sequence: TGTGCCAGCTCACCACAGACAGGGGGCTCTGGAAACACCATATATTTT. Translation: CASSPQTGGSGNTIYF. The V call is TRBV18, the J call TRBJ1-3; 9 bases agree with TRBD1. J was trimmed by 0 bases and V by 1 base; bases with no gene match: 1. This CDR3 contains 16 residues. The germline V gene has CDR1 KGHSH and CDR2 LQKENI.

The CDR3 protein is CASSLETGLLETQYF. CDR3 nucleotides: TGTGCCAGCAGCTTAGAAACCGGACTCTTAGAGACCCAGTACTTC. The chain recombines TRBV11-1 with TRBJ2-5, with a tentative D call TRBD2 (5 bases). The V end was cut by 1 base, the J end by 4 bases, with 13 bases between. Germline CDR1 and CDR2: SGHAT and FQDESV (reference sequence). The CDR3 is 15 amino acids.

V usage is TRBV25-1 and J usage is TRBJ2-3, with a possible D match to TRBD1 (6 bases). Germline CDR1 and CDR2: MGHDK and SYGVNS. This CDR3 is built from 15 residues. Trimming shortened V by 0 bases and J by 2 bases, and 9 bases separated the two germline ends. CDR3 sequence reads: CASSEYGGATDTQYF. CDR3 in DNA: TGTGCCAGCAGTGAATATGGGGGCGCCACAGATACGCAGTATTTT.

The chain has TRBV29-1 and TRBJ1-2, with D maybe TRBD1 (5 bases). CDR1 and CDR2 from the germline V gene are SQVTM and ANQGSEA. The CDR3 has 11 residues. Trimming removed 4 bases from V and 8 bases from J, with 11 bases in between. The CDR3 spells CSVVGAEGYTF. CDR3 DNA sequence: TGCAGCGTTGTAGGGGCTGAGGGCTACACCTTC.

This chain uses TRBV6-2 or TRBV6-3 with TRBJ1-2, with 8 bases identical to TRBD1. The V segment lost 7 bases and the J segment 4 bases; nucleotides outside the gene matches: 11. Per germline, CDR1 MNHEY and CDR2 SVGEGT. This CDR3 has 15 amino acids. CDR3 amino acids: CASTPGGAGSYGYTF. In DNA, the CDR3 is TGTGCCAGCACCCCAGGGGGCGCCGGGAGCTATGGCTACACCTTC.